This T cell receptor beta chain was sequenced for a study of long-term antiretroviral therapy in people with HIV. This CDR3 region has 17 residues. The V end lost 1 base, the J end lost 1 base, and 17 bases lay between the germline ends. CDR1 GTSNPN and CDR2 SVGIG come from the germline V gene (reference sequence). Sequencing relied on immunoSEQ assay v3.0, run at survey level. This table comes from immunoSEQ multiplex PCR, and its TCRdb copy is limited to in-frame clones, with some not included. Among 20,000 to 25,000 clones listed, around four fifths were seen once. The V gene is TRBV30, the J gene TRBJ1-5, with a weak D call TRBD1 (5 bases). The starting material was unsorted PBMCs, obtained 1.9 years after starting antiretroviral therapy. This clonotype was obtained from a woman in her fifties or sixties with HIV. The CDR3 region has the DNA TGTGCCTGGAGTGAACAGGTCGGGGCCCTAAGCAATCAGCCCCAGCATTTT. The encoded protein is CAWSEQVGALSNQPQHF.